This TCR beta chain emerged from a study of T cells after yellow fever vaccination. This clonotype occurred a few times. V was clipped by 10 bases and J by 9 bases, with 22 bases between them. This CDR3 has 14 residues. Germline V gene lookup returns CDR1 MNHNY and CDR2 SVGAGI (reference sequence). They built TCR cDNA with 5'RACE template switching, a step that put in a universal primer site and UMIs. Via MiXCR, TCRdb re-called the 5' RACE reads, giving one row per CDR3 protein. Among 250,000 to 400,000 distinct CDR3 sequences, 4% to 5.5% were seen once, and the ten largest hold roughly a fifth. The specimen was PBMCs, collected 15 days after the yellow fever booster vaccination. The chain couples TRBV6-6 to TRBJ1-5; D not resolved. The source is a young man who received the YFV17D yellow fever vaccine. The CDR3 sequence: CATTASGPERPQHF. The CDR3 DNA reads TGTGCCACCACGGCGTCGGGCCCAGAACGGCCCCAGCATTTT.